This TCR beta chain was recorded in a study of T cells after yellow fever vaccination. In this sample, this clonotype turned up a few times. Germline lookup yields CDR1 MNHNS and CDR2 SASEGT. V was pared by 5 bases and J by 8 bases, with 15 bases of the junction left unmatched. The CDR3 is made up of 18 amino acids. TCRdb itself ran the 5' RACE reads through MiXCR, one entry per CDR3 protein. The sample gives 620,000 or so distinct CDR3 sequences, roughly a sixth of which show up once; about 18% is in the top ten. This chain uses TRBV6-1 with TRBJ1-4, with TRBD1 matching over 12 bases. This sample comprised PBMCs, obtained roughly 5 days after the first yellow fever vaccination. This sequence was found in a man between 18 and 35 years old who received the YFV17D yellow fever vaccine. The CDR3 coding sequence is TGTGCCAGCAGTCCGATGGGGACAGGGGGCGCCTCGTGGGAAAAACTGTTTTTT. Protein: CASSPMGTGGASWEKLFF.